What follows are 13 T cell receptor beta chains derived from one specimen sequenced in a study of prognosis after radiotherapy for stage I lung cancer. CDR3 of TCR beta was amplified from genomic DNA via a two-round multiplex PCR. The use of primers specific to each TRBV and TRBJ gene characterized first-round PCR. Each CDR3 protein is one row after TCRdb ran MiXCR on the multiplex PCR reads. The repertoire holds about 23,000 distinct CDR3 sequences, with 43% as singletons. Sequencing used PBMCs, obtained before or after stereotactic body radiation therapy (not recorded which). All receptors derive from a donor over 45 with non-small cell lung cancer.

This rearrangement joins TRBV6-5 to TRBJ2-7, with D possibly TRBD2 on 5 matching bases. This CDR3 region has 15 residues. V lost 2 bases, J lost 2 bases, and 13 bases lay in between. Germline loops: CDR1 MNHEY, CDR2 SVGAGI. The CDR3 loop is CASSYNPRETYEQYF. The CDR3 bases are TGTGCCAGCAGTTACAACCCGAGGGAGACCTACGAGCAGTACTTC.

This clonotype qualifies as medium-sized (0.01 to 0.1%). V and J are TRBV27 and TRBJ2-2; D call uncertain. The CDR3 loop spans 17 amino acids. Looked up from germline, CDR1 is MNHEY and CDR2 is SMNVEV (reference sequence). Trimming pared 7 bases from V and 5 bases from J, leaving 23 bases between. The CDR3 nucleotides are TGTGCCAGCACAGTTTACCCGGGCCTTAGGTGGACCGGGGAGCTGTTTTTT. It is translated as CASTVYPGLRWTGELFF.

The chain links TRBV11-2 to TRBJ2-7; perhaps TRBD1 as D (5 bases). The germline V gene encodes CDR1 SGHAT and CDR2 FQNNGV. The CDR3 consists of 15 residues. V lost 4 bases to trimming and J lost 0 bases, with 13 bases between them. The DNA for the CDR3 is TGTGCCAGCAGCTCAGAAACCGACAGCTCCTACGAGCAGTACTTC. Translation: CASSSETDSSYEQYF.

This chain links TRBV12-3 or TRBV12-4 with TRBJ2-3; D remains ambiguous. The CDR3 is 12 amino acids. V lost 5 bases and J lost 2, with 5 bases in between. Here the CDR3 reads CASSEYTDTQYF. The CDR3 nucleotides are TGTGCCAGCAGTGAGTACACAGATACGCAGTATTTT.

This chain uses TRBV6-1 with TRBJ2-7, with TRBD2 identical over 7 bases. The germline V gene has CDR1 MNHNS and CDR2 SASEGT. Trimming cost V 5 bases and J 7 bases; bases outside gene matches: 14. The CDR3 spans 15 residues. The CDR3 sequence: CASSQIGGFPCEQYF. The CDR3 DNA sequence: TGTGCCAGCAGTCAGATCGGGGGGTTCCCTTGTGAGCAGTACTTC.

Notes on this clonotype: This likely stems from a read error, as it lies one base from a far larger clone. The gene calls are TRBV7-9 and TRBJ2-7; 7 bases line up with TRBD1. CDR3 length equals 15 residues. V gave up 4 bases and J gave up 3 bases; unmatched junction bases: 9. CDR1 is SEHNR and CDR2 is FQNEAQ in the germline V gene (reference sequence). The CDR3 here is CASSSHGTAIYEQYF. The CDR3 nucleotides read TGTGCCAGCAGCTCCCACGGGACAGCGATCTACGAGCAGTACTTC. The full variable domain, with the rest looked up from reference TRBV7-9 and TRBJ2-7, is DTGVSQNPRHKITKRGQNVTFRCDPISEHNRLYWYRQTLGQGPEFLTYFQNEAQLEKSRLLSDRFSAERPKGSFSTLEIQRTEQGDSAMYLCASSSHGTAIYEQYFGPGTRLTVT.

This clonotype was counted between two and nine times. The chain is built from TRBV19 and TRBJ2-1; 7 bases align to TRBD1. CDR3 size: 14 residues. In germline, CDR1 is LNHDA, CDR2 SQIVND (reference sequence). With 7 bases clipped from V and 5 bases from J, the junction kept 8 bases outside the gene matches. CDR3 DNA: TGTGCCAGTACTAGAACAGGGGAGAACAATGAGCAGTTCTTC. Its translation is CASTRTGENNEQFF.

This sequence joins TRBV2 and TRBJ1-5; unclear D gene. Per germline, CDR1 SNHLY and CDR2 FYNNEI. The CDR3 loop spans 16 amino acids. Trimming removed 1 base at V and 7 bases at J, with 17 bases between. The chain's CDR3 is CASSEDLTRVGQPQHF. DNA of the CDR3: TGTGCCAGCAGTGAAGACCTAACTCGCGTAGGGCAGCCCCAGCATTTT.

This clonotype was picked up one time. The V call is TRBV6-5, the J call TRBJ2-7; tentative D call: TRBD2 (5 bases). Trimming stripped 0 bases from V and 6 bases from J, with 18 bases between. The CDR3 totals 16 residues. The germline V gene encodes CDR1 MNHEY and CDR2 SVGAGI. This CDR3 reads CASSYSSPGFPSEQYF. CDR3 bases: TGTGCCAGCAGTTACTCGTCCCCGGGATTCCCCTCCGAGCAGTACTTC.

This clonotype was observed at least ten times. The chain couples TRBV20-1 to TRBJ2-1, with TRBD2 matching over 9 bases. Trimming removed 3 bases from V and 7 bases from J; junction bases left unmatched: 4. The CDR3 consists of 13 residues. CDR1 and CDR2 from the germline V gene are DFQATT and SNEGSKA (reference sequence). CDR3 DNA: TGCAGTGCTAGCCTAGCGGGACTTAATGAGCAGTTCTTC. Its protein product is CSASLAGLNEQFF.

To note about this clonotype: One base separates it from a far larger clone, so it is likely a read error. This chain joins TRBV6-5 and TRBJ1-4, with D tentatively TRBD1 (6 bases). The ends were cut back, 4 bases at V and 10 bases at J, with 19 bases in the middle. Per germline, CDR1 MNHEY and CDR2 SVGAGI. This CDR3 contains 15 residues. This chain's CDR3 is CASSSTDSGPGKLFF. CDR3 in DNA: TGTGCCAGCAGTTCAACGGACAGTGGACCAGGAAAACTGTTTTTT.

The chain combines TRBV5-6 with TRBJ1-2; 9 bases map to TRBD1. Germline V CDR1 and CDR2: SGHDT, YYEEEE. V shed 1 base and J 5 bases; nucleotides not matched to a gene: 6. The CDR3 is 15 amino acids. CDR3 sequence: CASSLIGQGRYGYTF. The CDR3 bases are TGTGCCAGCAGCTTGATCGGACAGGGGAGGTATGGCTACACCTTC.

This clonotype showed up many times. This rearrangement joins TRBV5-1 to TRBJ1-4, with unresolved D. Trimming removed 4 bases at V and 5 bases at J, with 9 bases between. Germline values: CDR1 SGHRS, CDR2 YFSETQ. The CDR3 length is 13 residues. The CDR3 region has the DNA TGCGCCAGCAGCCTACAGTTAAATGAAAAACTGTTTTTT. This codes for CASSLQLNEKLFF.